Presented here are 29 T cell receptor beta chains from one specimen sequenced in a study of blood T cells in healthy people across ages. Together with a sample-barcoded 5' primer, a J-beta primer mix was included in a second PCR lasting roughly 6 to 12 cycles. TCRdb re-derived calls from the 5' RACE reads in MiXCR, one entry per CDR3 protein. The sample has nearly 800,000 distinct CDR3 sequences; around 25% are singletons. These data also formed part of another study, on T cells of mothers and their children.

What was sequenced was blood. The receptor set was obtained from a boy aged 5-17 years in good health.

This clonotype was counted a few times. The chain joins TRBV6-5 to TRBJ2-7; D is possibly TRBD1 (6 bases). This CDR3 is built from 14 residues. Trimming left V 5 bases short and J 1 base short, with 12 bases between. CDR1 is MNHEY, CDR2 SVGAGI, per germline. The CDR3 loop is CASSQTGKSYEQYF. For the CDR3, the DNA is TGTGCCAGCAGTCAAACAGGGAAATCCTACGAGCAGTACTTC.

This chain joins TRBV9 and TRBJ1-1; TRBD1 agrees at 9 bases. Germline V CDR1 and CDR2: SGDLS, YYNGEE. With V trimmed by 7 bases and J by 8 bases, 3 bases remained unmatched. The CDR3 length is 11 residues. The CDR3 sequence: CASRQGGEAFF. The DNA of the CDR3 is TGTGCCAGCCGACAGGGGGGAGAAGCTTTCTTT.

This clonotype was seen only a few times. The V gene is TRBV7-3, the J gene TRBJ2-7; weak D call: TRBD1 (6 bases). The germline V gene has CDR1 SGHTA and CDR2 FQGTGA. CDR3 length: 13 residues. V shed 5 bases and J shed 6 bases, with 14 bases lying between them. The CDR3 sequence: CASSPFGGSEQYF. The CDR3 DNA reads as TGTGCCAGCAGCCCCTTTGGGGGCTCCGAGCAGTACTTC.

Of note for this clonotype: Given a much more abundant clone one base away, this may be a read error. The chain employs TRBV9 and TRBJ2-5; 7 bases map to TRBD1. Germline assignment: CDR1 SGDLS and CDR2 YYNGEE. The CDR3 runs 16 residues. The CDR3 nucleotides are TGTGCCAGCAGCGTAGGGCCGACAGGGAGAGGAGAGCCCCAGTACTTC. Encoded protein: CASSVGPTGRGEPQYF.

This chain links TRBV5-5 with TRBJ1-2, with D unresolved. This CDR3 has 13 amino acids. Trimming removed 6 bases at V and 8 bases at J, with 17 bases between. From germline, CDR1 is SGHKS and CDR2 YYEKEE (reference sequence). The CDR3 DNA is TGTGCCAGCAAAGACTGGTCAGGAAAGGGCTACACCTTC. Amino acids: CASKDWSGKGYTF.

This clonotype was seen more than once but under ten times. One end of the junction does not line up with germline, which may come from a read error. The genes are TRBV5-6 and TRBJ1-4; TRBD1 agrees at 7 bases. The CDR3 is made up of 14 amino acids. Germline loops: CDR1 SGHDT, CDR2 YYEEEE. CDR3 DNA: TGTGCCAGCAGCTTGGAGGGGGCGAGTGAAGAACTGTTTTTT. Translation: CASSLEGASEELFF. Combining the CDR3 with reference TRBV5-6 and TRBJ1-4 gives the whole variable domain DAGVTQSPTHLIKTRGQQVTLRCSPKSGHDTVSWYQQALGQGPQFIFQYYEEEERQRGNFPDRFSGHQFPNYSSELNVNALLLGDSALYLCASSLEGASEELFFGSGTQLSVL.

This chain uses TRBV7-8 with TRBJ2-3; D uncertain. The V and J ends lost 2 bases and 11 bases respectively, with 11 bases between them. Per germline, CDR1 SGHVS and CDR2 FQNEAQ. The CDR3 totals 12 residues. Here the CDR3 reads CASSLQADEQYF. DNA for the CDR3: TGTGCCAGCAGCTTACAGGCCGATGAGCAGTATTTT.

This clonotype was found once. This chain joins TRBV29-1 and TRBJ2-1; a weak D match, TRBD2 (7 bases). The germline V gene encodes CDR1 SQVTM and CDR2 ANQGSEA. V gave up 6 bases and J gave up 3 bases, with 18 bases separating them. The CDR3 has 15 residues. CDR3 sequence: CSVDLGGLIYNEQFF. The CDR3 coding sequence is TGCAGCGTCGACTTGGGGGGGCTCATCTACAATGAGCAGTTCTTC.

The chain couples TRBV20-1 to TRBJ2-1; D ambiguous. The CDR3 covers 15 residues. V was cut by 0 bases and J by 3 bases, with 12 bases left in between. CDR1 and CDR2 (germline): DFQATT, SNEGSKA (reference sequence). The CDR3 spells CSARDSTAIYNEQFF. Written as DNA, the CDR3 is TGCAGTGCTAGAGATAGTACTGCTATCTACAATGAGCAGTTCTTC.

The V gene is TRBV6-5, the J gene TRBJ1-2, with 7 bases aligning to TRBD1. The J segment lost 3 bases and the V segment lost 0 bases, leaving 10 bases of the junction unmatched. This CDR3 spans 17 amino acids. CDR1 and CDR2 (germline): MNHEY, SVGAGI. The CDR3 DNA reads TGTGCCAGCAGTTACTCGTCGCGACAGGGCGGTGACTATGGCTACACCTTC. Its protein product is CASSYSSRQGGDYGYTF.

This clonotype was observed a few times. The chain joins TRBV28 to TRBJ2-4; 9 bases are a match to TRBD1. This CDR3 is built from 16 residues. The germline V gene encodes CDR1 MDHEN and CDR2 SYDVKM. Trimming at V came to 4 bases and at J to 7 bases, leaving 11 bases not matched to a gene. Written as DNA, the CDR3 is TGTGCCAGCAGTTCCACCGGGACAGGGAATAGGAACATTCAGTACTTC. It yields the protein CASSSTGTGNRNIQYF.

The chain recombines TRBV24-1 with TRBJ2-5, with D unresolved. The germline V gene has CDR1 KGHDR and CDR2 SFDVKD. CDR3 length: 13 amino acids. The V gene lost 3 bases and the J gene lost 5 bases, with 9 bases spanning the gap. This CDR3 reads CATSDDGQETQYF. As DNA, the CDR3 is TGTGCCACCAGTGATGACGGTCAGGAGACCCAGTACTTC.

Turning to this clonotype: At one end the junction does not follow the germline gene, possibly because of a read error. The chain links TRBV6-6 to TRBJ1-2; D might be TRBD1 (5 bases). Germline-derived CDR1 and CDR2 are MNHNY and SVGAGI (reference sequence). The CDR3 contains 13 residues. As DNA, the CDR3 is TGTGCCAGCAGTTTGTTGGGGGACTATGGCTACATCTTC. Translation: CASSLLGDYGYIF.

The rearrangement links TRBV6-2 or TRBV6-3 to TRBJ2-7; 10 bases are a match to TRBD2. Germline CDR1 and CDR2: MNHEY and SVGEGT. V lost 3 bases to trimming and J lost 0 bases; unmatched junction nucleotides: 8. The CDR3 runs 17 residues. The CDR3 sequence: CASSYPSGGHISYEQYF. CDR3 in DNA: TGTGCCAGCAGTTATCCTAGCGGGGGCCATATCTCCTACGAGCAGTACTTC.

This clonotype has a handful of counts. The chain combines TRBV28 with TRBJ2-5; 11 positions agree with TRBD2. The assigned J gene may be wrong: the sequence end matches TRBJ2-7 better. From germline, CDR1 is MDHEN and CDR2 SYDVKM. The CDR3 is 19 residues long. The CDR3 protein is CASSPYPLTSGEVSAEQYF. CDR3 DNA: TGTGCCAGCAGCCCTTACCCATTGACTAGCGGGGAAGTAAGTGCCGAGCAGTACTTC.

This clonotype was found many times. V gene TRBV18 combines with J gene TRBJ2-1; maybe TRBD1 (5 bases). CDR3 length equals 15 residues. Germline values: CDR1 KGHSH, CDR2 LQKENI. Trimming stripped 6 bases from V and 0 bases from J, with 12 bases between. CDR3 in amino acids: CASSPGSSSYNEQFF. The CDR3 nucleotides read TGTGCCAGCTCGCCAGGGTCGAGCTCCTACAATGAGCAGTTCTTC. The complete variable domain, with remaining parts taken from reference TRBV18 and TRBJ2-1, reads NAGVMQNPRHLVRRRGQEARLRCSPMKGHSHVYWYRQLPEEGLKFMVYLQKENIIDESGMPKERFSAEFPKEGPSILRIQQVVRGDSAAYFCASSPGSSSYNEQFFGPGTRLTVL.

J is TRBJ2-7 and V is TRBV6-5; TRBD1 aligns across 9 bases. This CDR3 has 14 amino acids. Germline V gives CDR1 MNHEY, CDR2 SVGAGI. The V and J ends lost 4 bases and 3 bases, in that order; junction bases with no gene match: 4. CDR3 coding DNA: TGTGCCAGCAGTTTACAGGACAGGGGCTACGAGCAGTACTTC. It is translated as CASSLQDRGYEQYF.

This clonotype showed up just a few times. V is TRBV7-8 and J is TRBJ2-3; TRBD2 aligns across 10 bases. The ends lost 6 bases at V and 4 bases at J; junction bases unmatched: 7. The CDR3 is made up of 15 amino acids. Germline lookup yields CDR1 SGHVS and CDR2 FQNEAQ. The CDR3 is CASRSLAGVPDTQYF. The CDR3 DNA is TGTGCCAGCAGGAGCCTAGCGGGGGTACCAGATACGCAGTATTTT.

This clonotype was picked up a small number of times. V usage is TRBV20-1 and J usage is TRBJ1-2; TRBD1 might be the D (6 bases). Germline V gene data show CDR1 as DFQATT and CDR2 as SNEGSKA (reference sequence). The CDR3 is 14 amino acids. Trimming took 3 bases from V and 4 from J, leaving 15 bases between them. Here the CDR3 reads CSASVQGRSYGYTF. The CDR3 DNA sequence: TGCAGTGCTAGTGTCCAGGGGAGGTCCTATGGCTACACCTTC.

This clonotype was seen at least ten times. The V call is TRBV29-1, the J call TRBJ1-4; unclear D gene. CDR3 length: 13 amino acids. The V gene's germline CDR1 is SQVTM and CDR2 ANQGSEA. The V and J ends lost 6 bases and 4 bases respectively, with 12 bases between them. CDR3 residues: CSVTAAFNEKLFF. The CDR3 nucleotides are TGCAGCGTCACAGCGGCTTTTAATGAAAAACTGTTTTTT. Filled out from reference TRBV29-1 and TRBJ1-4, the complete variable domain reads SAVISQKPSRDICQRGTSLTIQCQVDSQVTMMFWYRQQPGQSLTLIATANQGSEATYESGFVIDKFPISRPNLTFSTLTVSNMSPEDSSIYLCSVTAAFNEKLFFGSGTQLSVL.

This CDR3 reads CASSSHRTDTQYF. CDR3 bases: TGTGCCAGCAGCTCACATCGCACAGATACGCAGTATTTT. The V and J genes are TRBV11-2 and TRBJ2-3, with D uncertain. CDR3 length: 13 amino acids. Trimming shortened V by 4 bases and J by 1 base, and 6 bases separated the two germline ends. CDR1 and CDR2 from the germline V gene are SGHAT and FQNNGV.

This clonotype has just a few counts. The CDR3 loop is CASSSQGFRQPQHF. DNA of the CDR3: TGTGCCAGCAGTTCACAGGGGTTCAGGCAGCCCCAGCATTTT. The chain joins TRBV28 to TRBJ1-5; 7 bases fit TRBD1. Germline V gene sequence: CDR1 MDHEN, CDR2 SYDVKM. This CDR3 is built from 14 residues. V was clipped by 4 bases and J by 7 bases; unmatched bases: 7.

This clonotype was seen ten or more times. The gene calls are TRBV7-3 and TRBJ2-5, with a weak D call TRBD1 (6 bases). CDR3 length: 14 amino acids. The germline V gene has CDR1 SGHTA and CDR2 FQGTGA. V was cut by 5 bases and J by 7 bases, with 17 bases left in between. The CDR3 is CASSPGQTTGTQYF. The CDR3 nucleotides are TGTGCCAGCAGCCCCGGACAGACCACCGGGACCCAGTACTTC.

This clonotype was detected only a few times. J is TRBJ1-4 and V is TRBV4-3; 7 bases are shared with TRBD1. Losses at the gene ends were 1 base for V and 3 bases for J; bases not matched to a gene: 11. The CDR3 totals 18 residues. CDR1 and CDR2 (germline): LGHNA, YSLEER. CDR3: CASSQVGQIGGSNEKLFF. CDR3 coding DNA: TGCGCCAGCAGCCAAGTGGGGCAGATAGGGGGCTCTAATGAAAAACTGTTTTTT.

This clonotype was seen ten or more times. Germline is not matched at one junction end, which may reflect a read error. This chain uses TRBV7-7 with TRBJ1-1, with TRBD1 as a possible D gene (5 bases). Germline V gives CDR1 SSHAT, CDR2 FNYEAQ (reference sequence). This CDR3 is built from 14 residues. The CDR3 nucleotides are TGTGCTAGCAGCCCAGCGGGGGTAAACACTGAAGCTTTCTTT. Its protein is CASSPAGVNTEAFF. The whole variable domain, filled in from reference TRBV7-7 and TRBJ1-1, reads GAGVSQSPRYKVTKRGQDVTLRCDPISSHATLYWYQQALGQGPEFLTYFNYEAQPDKSGLPSDRFSAERPEGSISTLTIQRTEQRDSAMYRCASSPAGVNTEAFFGQGTRLTVV.

This clonotype has only a few counts. This chain uses TRBV4-1 with TRBJ2-1; no reliable D call. V was cut by 0 bases and J by 4 bases, with 10 bases left in between. Germline V gene data show CDR1 as MGHRA and CDR2 as YSYEKL. This CDR3 is built from 15 residues. CDR3 nucleotides: TGCGCCAGCAGCCAAGAAGCACAGCTATACAATGAGCAGTTCTTC. As protein: CASSQEAQLYNEQFF.

This clonotype occurred once. The rearrangement joins TRBV6-5 to TRBJ2-7, with 7 bases matching TRBD2. The V segment lost 0 bases and the J segment 4 bases; nucleotides outside the gene matches: 3. This CDR3 is built from 14 residues. CDR1 is MNHEY and CDR2 is SVGAGI in the germline V gene. The CDR3 is CASSYSASGYEQYF. In nucleotides, the CDR3 is TGTGCCAGCAGTTACTCAGCTAGCGGTTACGAGCAGTACTTC.

The rearrangement links TRBV6-2 or TRBV6-3 to TRBJ2-1; 11 bases fit TRBD2. This CDR3 contains 18 residues. The trim removed 2 bases at V and 1 base at J, leaving 7 bases unmatched. Germline V gene data show CDR1 as MNHEY and CDR2 as SVGEGT. The DNA for the CDR3 is TGTGCCAGCAGTTACGGAAGACTAGCGGGGCTTTCCTACAATGAGCAGTTCTTC. It yields the protein CASSYGRLAGLSYNEQFF.

This clonotype has a handful of counts. This chain links TRBV29-1 with TRBJ2-2; D gene ambiguous. V was shortened by 2 bases and J by 7 bases, with 8 bases between the two germline ends. The CDR3 spans 12 residues. Germline CDR1 and CDR2: SQVTM and ANQGSEA. CDR3 coding DNA: TGCAGCGTTGAATTGGCCCGCGGGGAGCTGTTTTTT. The encoded protein is CSVELARGELFF.